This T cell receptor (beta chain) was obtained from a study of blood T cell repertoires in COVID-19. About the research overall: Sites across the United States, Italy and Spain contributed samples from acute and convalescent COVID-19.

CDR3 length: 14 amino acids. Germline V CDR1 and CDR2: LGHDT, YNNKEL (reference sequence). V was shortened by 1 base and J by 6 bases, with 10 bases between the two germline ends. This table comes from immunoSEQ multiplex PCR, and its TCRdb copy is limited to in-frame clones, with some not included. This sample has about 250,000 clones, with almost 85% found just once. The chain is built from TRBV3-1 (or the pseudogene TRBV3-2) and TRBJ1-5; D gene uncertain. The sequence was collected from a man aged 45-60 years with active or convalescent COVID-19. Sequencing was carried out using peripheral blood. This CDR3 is CASSQVFGGQPQHF. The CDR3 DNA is TGTGCCAGCAGCCAAGTCTTCGGAGGTCAGCCCCAGCATTTT.